This T cell receptor (beta chain) was obtained from a study of blood T cell repertoires in COVID-19. V lost 5 bases, J lost 2 bases, and 14 bases stayed unmatched. Germline lookup yields CDR1 MNHNY and CDR2 SVGAGI (reference sequence). This CDR3 has 17 amino acids. Produced via immunoSEQ multiplex PCR; TCRdb's table is partial and in-frame only. Of approximately 170,000 clones in the sample, approximately 93% were seen once. Seattle enrolled patients during active infection and tracked them longitudinally. The rearrangement uses TRBV6-6 and TRBJ2-7, with 8 positions matching TRBD1. Source material: peripheral blood. This TCR was recovered from a woman aged 55-70 years with COVID-19, enrolled during active disease. The CDR3 spells CASSLAPTRTGPYEQYF. The DNA for the CDR3 is TGTGCCAGCAGTCTAGCGCCAACCCGGACAGGGCCCTACGAGCAGTACTTC.